These T cell receptor beta chains were read from a single sample in a study of cytomegalovirus exposure and HLA in healthy donors. Libraries were prepared by immunoSEQ multiplex PCR; TCRdb keeps only in-frame clonotypes and omits some of them. The sample records approximately 200,000 clones, approximately 79% being singletons. Sequencing used PBMCs. The receptor set was obtained from a young man in good health and CMV-seronegative. CDR3s include the opening cysteine and the closing phenylalanine or tryptophan. The order of the fields is clone size, V gene, D gene, J gene, CDR3 protein, CDR3 DNA. D genes are given only for firm matches. Rows give clone size only sometimes, using once, few, many, or a class for an expanded clone.

>-|TRBV7-3|TRBD2|TRBJ2-5
CASSLTGLEETQYF
TGTGCCAGCAGCTTAACGGGACTAGAAGAGACCCAGTACTTC
>-|TRBV4-3|-|TRBJ2-7
CASSQDPQGSDEQYF
TGCGCCAGCAGCCAAGATCCACAGGGCTCGGATGAGCAGTACTTC
>-|TRBV11-3|-|TRBJ1-6
CASSLEAGYNSPLHF
TGTGCCAGCAGCCTCGAGGCGGGCTATAATTCACCCCTCCACTTT
>-|TRBV7-8|-|TRBJ2-7
CASSLPQALSYEQYF
TGTGCCAGCAGCTTACCACAGGCACTCTCCTACGAGCAGTACTTC
>-|TRBV5-1|-|TRBJ2-7
CASSRISGLSYEQYF
TGCGCCAGCAGTCGAATAAGCGGGTTGTCCTACGAGCAGTACTTC
>-|TRBV7-2|-|TRBJ2-3
CASSSQQVPDTQYF
TGTGCCAGCAGCTCGCAACAGGTCCCAGATACGCAGTATTTT
>-|TRBV9|TRBD2|TRBJ2-7
CASSVRTSSEQYF
TGTGCCAGCAGCGTTAGGACTAGCAGCGAGCAGTACTTC
>-|TRBV25-1|TRBD1|TRBJ2-7
CASSPDRGHEQYF
TGTGCCAGCAGCCCGGACAGGGGACACGAGCAGTACTTC
>-|TRBV5-4|-|TRBJ1-1
CASSLEGRYSGEAFF
TGTGCCAGCAGCTTGGAGGGGAGGTATTCCGGTGAAGCTTTCTTT
>-|TRBV28|TRBD1|TRBJ1-5
CASSPSGTGFYQPQHF
TGTGCCAGCAGTCCTTCCGGGACAGGGTTTTATCAGCCCCAGCATTTT
>once|TRBV7-2|-|TRBJ1-3
CASSSRAGLGGNTIYF
TGTGCCAGCAGCTCCAGAGCAGGGCTGGGGGGAAACACCATATATTTT
>few|TRBV30|TRBD1|TRBJ1-4
CALTGGEIKKLFF
TGTGCCTTAACAGGGGGCGAGATTAAAAAACTGTTTTTT
>-|TRBV10-2|TRBD1|TRBJ1-4
CASPRDRVREKLFF
TGCGCCAGCCCACGAGACAGGGTTCGTGAAAAACTGTTTTTT
>once|TRBV7-2|TRBD2|TRBJ2-3
CASSRRRGGTDTQYF
TGTGCCAGCAGCCGACGGCGGGGGGGCACAGATACGCAGTATTTT
>-|TRBV27|TRBD1|TRBJ2-1
CASSPGTDNEQFF
TGTGCCAGCAGTCCCGGGACAGACAATGAGCAGTTCTTC
>-|TRBV6-1|-|TRBJ2-2
CASSKQENTGELFF
TGTGCCAGCAGTAAACAGGAGAACACCGGGGAGCTGTTTTTT
>-|TRBV28|TRBD1|TRBJ1-4
CASINYRGLSEKLFF
TGTGCCAGCATCAACTACAGGGGGCTAAGCGAAAAACTGTTTTTT
>-|TRBV6-5|TRBD1|TRBJ1-1
CASRRQGNTEAFF
TGTGCCAGCAGAAGACAGGGAAACACTGAAGCTTTCTTT
>-|TRBV4-3|TRBD1|TRBJ1-2
CASSQALYRGGYTF
TGCGCCAGCAGTCAGGCCCTCTACAGGGGGGGCTACACCTTC
>-|TRBV7-6|TRBD2|TRBJ2-5
CASSQGGTSVETQYF
TGTGCCAGCAGCCAGGGCGGGACTAGCGTCGAGACCCAGTACTTC
>once|TRBV9|-|TRBJ2-2
CASSVVDPAGYSTGELFF
TGTGCCAGCAGCGTAGTAGATCCTGCGGGATATAGCACCGGGGAGCTGTTTTTT
>-|TRBV7-2|-|TRBJ2-7
CASSLRYQHYEQYF
TGTGCCAGCAGCTTAAGATACCAACACTACGAGCAGTACTTC
>-|TRBV27|-|TRBJ1-1
CASSLGDPGYTEAFF
TGTGCCAGCAGTTTAGGTGACCCGGGGTACACTGAAGCTTTCTTT
>-|TRBV5-1|TRBD2|TRBJ2-3
CASRTSVSTDTQYF
TGCGCCAGTCGGACTAGCGTCAGCACAGATACGCAGTATTTT
>-|TRBV2|-|TRBJ2-1
CASSEEAPLNSYNEQFF
TGTGCCAGCAGTGAGGAGGCTCCGCTGAACTCCTACAATGAGCAGTTCTTC
>-|TRBV7-9|TRBD1|TRBJ2-7
CASSLDPGQGAGEQYF
TGTGCCAGCAGCTTAGACCCGGGACAGGGGGCTGGAGAGCAGTACTTC
>-|TRBV19|TRBD2|TRBJ2-2
CASSIVGLAGSSNTGELFF
TGTGCCAGTAGTATAGTCGGACTAGCGGGGTCTTCGAACACCGGGGAGCTGTTTTTT
>-|TRBV11-3|-|TRBJ1-5
CASSPGSNQPQHF
TGTGCCAGCAGCCCCGGTAGCAATCAGCCCCAGCATTTT
>-|TRBV4-2|TRBD2|TRBJ2-6
CASSQDKSGGGSGANVLTF
TGTGCCAGCAGCCAAGATAAGTCAGGCGGGGGCTCTGGGGCCAACGTCCTGACTTTC
>once|TRBV18|TRBD1|TRBJ1-1
CASSLLGQADTEAFF
TGTGCCAGCTCACTCCTCGGACAGGCGGACACTGAAGCTTTCTTT
>-|TRBV9|-|TRBJ1-1
CASSVGGATETEAFF
TGTGCCAGCAGCGTAGGTGGGGCCACGGAGACTGAAGCTTTCTTT
>-|TRBV4-2|TRBD1|TRBJ1-1
CASSQVGRGQGITEAFF
TGTGCCAGCAGCCAAGTGGGGAGGGGACAGGGCATCACTGAAGCTTTCTTT
>-|TRBV15|-|TRBJ1-4
CATSRERGAGGEKLFF
TGTGCCACCAGCAGAGAACGGGGGGCGGGAGGAGAAAAACTGTTTTTT
>-|TRBV19|TRBD2|TRBJ2-3
CASSIDLAGAFTDTQYF
TGTGCCAGTAGTATAGACCTAGCGGGGGCCTTCACAGATACGCAGTATTTT
>-|TRBV5-1|-|TRBJ1-2
CASSLKRHYGYTF
TGCGCCAGCAGCTTGAAGCGGCATTATGGCTACACCTTC
>-|TRBV9|TRBD1|TRBJ2-1
CASSARTGVTEQFF
TGTGCCAGCAGCGCAAGGACAGGGGTCACTGAGCAGTTCTTC
>-|TRBV7-3|TRBD2|TRBJ2-1
CASSLTTSGSSEQFF
TGTGCCAGCAGCTTAACGACTAGCGGGAGCTCTGAGCAGTTCTTC